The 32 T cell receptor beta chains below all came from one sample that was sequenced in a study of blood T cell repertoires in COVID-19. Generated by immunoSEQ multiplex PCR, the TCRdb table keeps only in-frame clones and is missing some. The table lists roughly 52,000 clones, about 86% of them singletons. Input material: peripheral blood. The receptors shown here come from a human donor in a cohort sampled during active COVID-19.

DNA for the CDR3: TGTGCCAGCAGTTTGTCCCAGGGGCCCACAACCCGGGAAGCTTTCTTT. Amino acid sequence: CASSLSQGPTTREAFF. The chain recombines TRBV27 with TRBJ1-1, with D perhaps matching TRBD1 (6 bases). This CDR3 has 16 residues. V was shortened by 3 bases and J by 8 bases, with 22 bases between the two germline ends. Germline V lookup: CDR1 MNHEY, CDR2 SMNVEV (reference sequence).

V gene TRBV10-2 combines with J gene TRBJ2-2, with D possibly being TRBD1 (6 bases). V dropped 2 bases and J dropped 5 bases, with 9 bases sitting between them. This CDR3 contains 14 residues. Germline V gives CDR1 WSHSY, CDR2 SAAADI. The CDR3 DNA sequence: TGCGCCAGCAGTGAGGGACAGTTAACCGGGGAGCTGTTTTTT. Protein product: CASSEGQLTGELFF.

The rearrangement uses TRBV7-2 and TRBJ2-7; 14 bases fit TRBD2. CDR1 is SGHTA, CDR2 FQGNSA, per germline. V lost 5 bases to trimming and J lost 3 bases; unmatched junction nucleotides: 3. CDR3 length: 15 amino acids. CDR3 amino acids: CASSLGTSGGYEQYF. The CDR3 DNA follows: TGTGCCAGCAGCCTCGGGACTAGCGGGGGCTACGAGCAGTACTTC.

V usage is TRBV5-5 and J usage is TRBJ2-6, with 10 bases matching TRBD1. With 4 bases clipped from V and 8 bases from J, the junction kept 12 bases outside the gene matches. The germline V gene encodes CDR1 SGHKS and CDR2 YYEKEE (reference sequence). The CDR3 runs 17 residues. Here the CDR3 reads CASSRGTGVSSTNVLTF. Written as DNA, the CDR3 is TGTGCCAGCAGCCGGGGGACAGGGGTCTCCTCGACCAACGTCCTGACTTTC.

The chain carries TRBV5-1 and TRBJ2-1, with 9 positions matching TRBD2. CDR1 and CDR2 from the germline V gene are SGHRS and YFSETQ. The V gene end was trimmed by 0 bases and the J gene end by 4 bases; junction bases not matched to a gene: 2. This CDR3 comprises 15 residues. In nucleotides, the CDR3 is TGCGCCAGCAGCTTGGCTAGCGGGGCATACAATGAGCAGTTCTTC. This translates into CASSLASGAYNEQFF.

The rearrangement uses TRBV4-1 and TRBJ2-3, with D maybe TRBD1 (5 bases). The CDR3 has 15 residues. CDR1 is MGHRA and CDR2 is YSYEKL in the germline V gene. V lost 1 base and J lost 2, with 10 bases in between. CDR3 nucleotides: TGCGCCAGCAGCCAAGTGACAGTCATCACAGATACGCAGTATTTT. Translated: CASSQVTVITDTQYF.

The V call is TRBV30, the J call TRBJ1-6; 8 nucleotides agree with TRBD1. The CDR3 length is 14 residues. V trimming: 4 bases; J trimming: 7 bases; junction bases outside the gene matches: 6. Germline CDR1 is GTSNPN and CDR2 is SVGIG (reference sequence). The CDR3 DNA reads TGTGCCTGGATGTGGGGACAGGAAAATTCACCCCTCCACTTT. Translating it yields CAWMWGQENSPLHF.

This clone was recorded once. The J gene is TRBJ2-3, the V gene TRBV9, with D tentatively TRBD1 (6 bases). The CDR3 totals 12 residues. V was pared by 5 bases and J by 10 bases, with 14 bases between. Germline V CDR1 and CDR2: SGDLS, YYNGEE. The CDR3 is CASSRTVNPQYF. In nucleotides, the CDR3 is TGTGCCAGCAGTCGGACAGTCAATCCGCAGTATTTT.

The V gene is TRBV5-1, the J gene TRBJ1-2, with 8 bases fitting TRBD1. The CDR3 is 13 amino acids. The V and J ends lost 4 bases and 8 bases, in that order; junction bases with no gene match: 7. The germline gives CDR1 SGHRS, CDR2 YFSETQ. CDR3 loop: CASSPDRVRGYTF. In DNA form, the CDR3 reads TGCGCCAGCAGCCCGGACAGGGTGCGGGGCTACACCTTC.

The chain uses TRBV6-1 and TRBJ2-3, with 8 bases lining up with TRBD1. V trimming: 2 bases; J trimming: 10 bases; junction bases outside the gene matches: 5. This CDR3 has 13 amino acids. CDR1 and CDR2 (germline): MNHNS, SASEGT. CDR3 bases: TGTGCCAGCAGTGAAACAGGGGGAATCTCGCAGTATTTT. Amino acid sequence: CASSETGGISQYF.

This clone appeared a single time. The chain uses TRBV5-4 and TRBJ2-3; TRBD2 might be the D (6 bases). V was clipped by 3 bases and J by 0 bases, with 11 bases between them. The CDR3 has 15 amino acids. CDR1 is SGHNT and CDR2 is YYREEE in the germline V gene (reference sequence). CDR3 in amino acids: CASSWGGLSTDTQYF. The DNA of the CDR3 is TGTGCCAGCAGCTGGGGAGGACTAAGCACAGATACGCAGTATTTT.

The CDR3 sequence: CASSPGGGRYTEAFF. The CDR3 region has the DNA TGTGCCAGCAGCCCGGGGGGGGGACGGTACACTGAAGCTTTCTTT. The V and J genes are TRBV11-2 and TRBJ1-1; D perhaps matches TRBD1 (5 bases). Germline values: CDR1 SGHAT, CDR2 FQNNGV. Trimming took 5 bases from V and 3 from J, leaving 16 bases between them. The CDR3 loop spans 15 amino acids.

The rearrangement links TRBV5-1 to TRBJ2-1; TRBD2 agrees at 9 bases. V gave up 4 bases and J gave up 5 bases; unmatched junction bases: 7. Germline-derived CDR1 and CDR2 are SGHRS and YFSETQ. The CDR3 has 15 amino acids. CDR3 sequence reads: CASSPSGGKHNEQFF. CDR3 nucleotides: TGCGCCAGCAGCCCGAGCGGGGGGAAACACAATGAGCAGTTCTTC.

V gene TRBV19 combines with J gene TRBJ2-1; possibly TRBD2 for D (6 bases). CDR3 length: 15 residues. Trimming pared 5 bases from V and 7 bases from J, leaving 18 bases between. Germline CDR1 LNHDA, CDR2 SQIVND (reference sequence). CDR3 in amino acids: CASSGGNSFGNEQFF. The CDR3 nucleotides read TGTGCCAGTAGTGGCGGGAATTCGTTTGGTAATGAGCAGTTCTTC.

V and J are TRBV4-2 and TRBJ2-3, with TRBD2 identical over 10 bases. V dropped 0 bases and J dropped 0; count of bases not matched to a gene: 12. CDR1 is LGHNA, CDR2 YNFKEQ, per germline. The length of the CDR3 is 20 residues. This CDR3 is CASSQDLVIAGGTSTDTQYF. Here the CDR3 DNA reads TGTGCCAGCAGCCAAGATCTTGTGATAGCGGGGGGCACTAGCACAGATACGCAGTATTTT.

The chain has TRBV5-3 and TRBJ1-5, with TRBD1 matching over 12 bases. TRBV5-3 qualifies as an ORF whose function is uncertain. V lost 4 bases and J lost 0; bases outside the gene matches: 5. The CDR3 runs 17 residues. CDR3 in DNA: TGTGCCAGAAGCAACCCGGGACAGGGGGCTAGCAATCAGCCCCAGCATTTT. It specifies CARSNPGQGASNQPQHF.

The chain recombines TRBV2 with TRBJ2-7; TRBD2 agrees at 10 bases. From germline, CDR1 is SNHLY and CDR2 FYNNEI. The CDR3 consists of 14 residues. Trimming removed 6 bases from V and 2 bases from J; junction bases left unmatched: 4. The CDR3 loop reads CASSLAGVPYEQYF. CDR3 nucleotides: TGTGCCAGCAGCCTAGCGGGGGTCCCCTACGAGCAGTACTTC.

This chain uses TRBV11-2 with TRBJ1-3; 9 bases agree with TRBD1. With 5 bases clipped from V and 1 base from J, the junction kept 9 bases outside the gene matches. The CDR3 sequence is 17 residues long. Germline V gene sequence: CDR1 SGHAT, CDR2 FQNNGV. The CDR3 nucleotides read TGTGCCAGCAGCACCATACAGGGGGCTTTGTCTGGAAACACCATATATTTT. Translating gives CASSTIQGALSGNTIYF.

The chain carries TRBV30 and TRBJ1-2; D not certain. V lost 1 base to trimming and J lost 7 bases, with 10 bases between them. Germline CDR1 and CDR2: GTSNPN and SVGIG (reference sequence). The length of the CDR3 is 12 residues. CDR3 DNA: TGTGCCTGGAGTGGGACGGGAGGTGGCTACACCTTC. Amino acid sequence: CAWSGTGGGYTF.

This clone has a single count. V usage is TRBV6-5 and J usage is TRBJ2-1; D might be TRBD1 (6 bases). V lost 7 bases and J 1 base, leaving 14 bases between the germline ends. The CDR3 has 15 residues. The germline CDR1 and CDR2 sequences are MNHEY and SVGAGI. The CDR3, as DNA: TGTGCCAGCACTGTGACAGGTCGGTCCTACAATGAGCAGTTCTTC. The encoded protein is CASTVTGRSYNEQFF.

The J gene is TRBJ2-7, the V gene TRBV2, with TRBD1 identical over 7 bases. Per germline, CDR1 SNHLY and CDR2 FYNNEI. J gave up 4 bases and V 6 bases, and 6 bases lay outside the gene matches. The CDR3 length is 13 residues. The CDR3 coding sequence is TGTGCCAGCAGCACAGGGACAGCTTACGAGCAGTACTTC. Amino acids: CASSTGTAYEQYF.

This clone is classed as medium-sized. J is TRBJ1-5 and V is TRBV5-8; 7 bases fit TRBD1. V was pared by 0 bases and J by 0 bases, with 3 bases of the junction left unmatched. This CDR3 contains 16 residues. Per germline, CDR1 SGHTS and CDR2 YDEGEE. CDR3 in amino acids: CASSLGTGFSNQPQHF. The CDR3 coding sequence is TGTGCCAGCAGCTTGGGGACAGGATTTAGCAATCAGCCCCAGCATTTT.

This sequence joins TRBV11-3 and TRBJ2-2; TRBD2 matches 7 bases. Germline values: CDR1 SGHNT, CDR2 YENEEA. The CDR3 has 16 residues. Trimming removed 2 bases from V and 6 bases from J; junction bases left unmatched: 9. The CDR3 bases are TGTGCCAGCAGCTTACACTCTTCAGGGAGGGCCGGGGAGCTGTTTTTT. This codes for CASSLHSSGRAGELFF. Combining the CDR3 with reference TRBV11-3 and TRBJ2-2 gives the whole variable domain EAGVVQSPRYKIIEKKQPVAFWCNPISGHNTLYWYLQNLGQGPELLIRYENEEAVDDSQLPKDRFSAERLKGVDSTLKIQPAELGDSAVYLCASSLHSSGRAGELFFGEGSRLTVL.

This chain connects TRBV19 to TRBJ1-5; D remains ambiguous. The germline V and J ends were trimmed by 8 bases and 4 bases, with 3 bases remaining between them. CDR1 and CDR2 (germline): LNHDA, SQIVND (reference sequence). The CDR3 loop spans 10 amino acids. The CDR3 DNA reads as TGTGCCAGTCAAAATCAGCCCCAGCATTTT. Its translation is CASQNQPQHF.

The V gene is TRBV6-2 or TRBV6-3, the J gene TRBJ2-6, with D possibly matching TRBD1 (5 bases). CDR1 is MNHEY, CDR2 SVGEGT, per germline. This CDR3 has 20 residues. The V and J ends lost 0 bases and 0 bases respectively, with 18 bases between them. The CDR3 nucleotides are TGTGCCAGCAGTTACTCTTTTCGGTACAGGATAGTCTCTGGGGCCAACGTCCTGACTTTC. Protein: CASSYSFRYRIVSGANVLTF.

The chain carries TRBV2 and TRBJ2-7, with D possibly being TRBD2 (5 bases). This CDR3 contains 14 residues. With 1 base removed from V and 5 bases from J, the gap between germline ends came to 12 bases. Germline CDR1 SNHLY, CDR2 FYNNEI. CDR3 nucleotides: TGTGCCAGCAGTGAAGATTGGGCCGGGGACGAGCAGTACTTC. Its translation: CASSEDWAGDEQYF.

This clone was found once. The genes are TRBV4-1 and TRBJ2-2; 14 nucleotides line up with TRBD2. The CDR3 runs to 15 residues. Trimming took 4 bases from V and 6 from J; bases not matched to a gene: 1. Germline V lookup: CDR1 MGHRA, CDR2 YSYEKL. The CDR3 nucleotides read TGCGCCAGCAGCCGGGGACTAGCGGGGGCCGGGGAGCTGTTTTTT. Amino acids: CASSRGLAGAGELFF.

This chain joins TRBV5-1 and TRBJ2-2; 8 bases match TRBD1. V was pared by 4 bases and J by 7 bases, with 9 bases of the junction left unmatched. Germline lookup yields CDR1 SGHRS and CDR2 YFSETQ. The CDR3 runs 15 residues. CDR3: CASSKGQGGGGELFF. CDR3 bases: TGCGCCAGCAGCAAAGGACAGGGTGGCGGCGGGGAGCTGTTTTTT.

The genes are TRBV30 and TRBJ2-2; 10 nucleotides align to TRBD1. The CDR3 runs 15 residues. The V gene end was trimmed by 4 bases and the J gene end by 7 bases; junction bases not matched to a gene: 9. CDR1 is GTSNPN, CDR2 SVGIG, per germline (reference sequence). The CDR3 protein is CAWTDDRGRFGELFF. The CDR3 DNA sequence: TGTGCCTGGACAGACGACAGGGGGCGTTTCGGGGAGCTGTTTTTT.

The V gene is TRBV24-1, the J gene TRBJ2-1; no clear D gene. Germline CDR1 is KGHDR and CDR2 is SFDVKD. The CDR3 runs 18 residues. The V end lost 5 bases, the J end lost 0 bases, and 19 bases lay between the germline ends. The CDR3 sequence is CATSGERARESSYNEQFF. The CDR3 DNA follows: TGTGCCACCAGTGGTGAGAGAGCCCGAGAAAGCTCCTACAATGAGCAGTTCTTC.

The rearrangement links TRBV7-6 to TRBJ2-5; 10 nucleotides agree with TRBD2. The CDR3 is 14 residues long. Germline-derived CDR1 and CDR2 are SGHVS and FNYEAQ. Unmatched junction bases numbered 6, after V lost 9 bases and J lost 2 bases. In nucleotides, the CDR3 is TGTGCCAGTTTAGCGGGGGGCCCTCAAGAGACCCAGTACTTC. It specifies CASLAGGPQETQYF. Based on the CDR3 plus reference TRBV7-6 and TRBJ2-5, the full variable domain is GAGVSQSPRYKVTKRGQDVALRCDPISGHVSLYWYRQALGQGPEFLTYFNYEAQQDKSGLPNDRFSAERPEGSISTLTIQRTEQRDSAMYRCASLAGGPQETQYFGPGTRLLVL.

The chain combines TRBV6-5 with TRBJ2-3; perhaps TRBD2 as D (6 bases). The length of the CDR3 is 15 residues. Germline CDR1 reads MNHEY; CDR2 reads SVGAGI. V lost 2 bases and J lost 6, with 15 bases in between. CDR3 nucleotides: TGTGCCAGCAGTTACGCAGTAACGGAGGGGGATACGCAGTATTTT. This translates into CASSYAVTEGDTQYF.